A single sample is the source of the 32 T cell receptor beta chains below, sequenced in a study of chemoradiotherapy in HPV16-positive cancers. Some clones are missing from TCRdb's copy, which holds only in-frame ones; the method was immunoSEQ multiplex PCR. The table includes some 21,000 clones, about 90% detected once. Sample: blood, taken from a patient who underwent chemoradiotherapy. Receptors originate from a human donor with HPV-associated anogenital cancer.

The chain has TRBV4-3 and TRBJ2-3; D gene ambiguous. V shed 0 bases and J shed 0 bases, with 10 bases lying between them. Germline values: CDR1 LGHNA, CDR2 YSLEER. The CDR3 runs 16 residues. The CDR3 sequence: CASSQDPLTSTDTQYF. CDR3 coding DNA: TGCGCCAGCAGCCAAGATCCCCTAACTAGCACAGATACGCAGTATTTT.

This sequence joins TRBV6-5 and TRBJ1-5, with D perhaps matching TRBD1 (6 bases). Trimming left V 10 bases short and J 5 bases short, with 18 bases between. The V gene's germline CDR1 is MNHEY and CDR2 SVGAGI. The CDR3 extends over 14 amino acids. As DNA, the CDR3 is TGTGCCACCCCCGGGTGGGGGCCAGATCAGCCCCAGCATTTT. Translating gives CATPGWGPDQPQHF.

The chain has TRBV2 and TRBJ2-6, with D uncertain. The CDR3 extends over 14 amino acids. The germline gives CDR1 SNHLY, CDR2 FYNNEI. Trimming left V 6 bases short and J 1 base short, with 7 bases between. The CDR3 region has the DNA TGTGCCAGCAGGCTAGAGTCTGGGGCCAACGTCCTGACTTTC. Translating gives CASRLESGANVLTF.

The rearrangement links TRBV28 to TRBJ1-1; TRBD1 might be the D (5 bases). Trimming cost V 1 base and J 3 bases, with 24 bases left between them. In germline, CDR1 is MDHEN, CDR2 SYDVKM. The CDR3 runs 19 residues. The CDR3, as DNA: TGTGCCAGCAGTTTATCTTCTTGGGGACGGCGGTGGGAGGACACTGAAGCTTTCTTT. Its translation: CASSLSSWGRRWEDTEAFF.

The V gene is TRBV6-5, the J gene TRBJ1-6; D gene uncertain. Trimming removed 8 bases at V and 7 bases at J, with 12 bases between. The CDR3 extends over 13 amino acids. Germline lookup yields CDR1 MNHEY and CDR2 SVGAGI. The DNA of the CDR3 is TGTGCCAGCCGAGATTTAAACAATTCACCCCTCCACTTT. Translating gives CASRDLNNSPLHF.

The chain combines TRBV5-1 with TRBJ2-3, with D perhaps TRBD1 (6 bases). Trimming took off 0 bases at V and 1 base at J, with 6 bases between the two ends. CDR3 length: 14 residues. CDR1 SGHRS and CDR2 YFSETQ come from the germline V gene. The CDR3 coding sequence is TGCGCCAGCAGCTTGGACAGGGGCACAGATACGCAGTATTTT. Protein product: CASSLDRGTDTQYF.

The genes are TRBV2 and TRBJ2-2; possibly TRBD1 for D (6 bases). Looked up from germline, CDR1 is SNHLY and CDR2 is FYNNEI. Trimming took 0 bases from V and 5 from J, leaving 16 bases between them. There are 17 residues in the CDR3. In DNA, the CDR3 is TGTGCCAGCAGTGAAGCTCGTCCCCCCCAGGGGACCGGGGAGCTGTTTTTT. The encoded protein is CASSEARPPQGTGELFF.

The chain uses TRBV7-2 and TRBJ2-7; D perhaps matches TRBD2 (5 bases). The CDR3 consists of 15 residues. Germline lookup yields CDR1 SGHTA and CDR2 FQGNSA. V shed 6 bases and J shed 3 bases, with 18 bases lying between them. The CDR3 bases are TGTGCCAGCAGGGCCGCTGGGAGAATCGGCTACGAGCAGTACTTC. This translates into CASRAAGRIGYEQYF.

This chain uses TRBV10-1 with TRBJ2-7; no clear D. V shed 3 bases and J shed 4 bases, with 19 bases lying between them. The CDR3 spans 16 residues. The V gene's germline CDR1 is WNHNN and CDR2 SYGVQD (reference sequence). CDR3 nucleotides: TGCGCCAGCAGTGACCGCGCGACCCCCTTTGGGTACGAGCAGTACTTC. This gives the protein CASSDRATPFGYEQYF.

A few counts support this clone. The V and J genes are TRBV2 and TRBJ1-5; D is unclear. The germline V and J ends were trimmed by 6 bases and 0 bases, with 12 bases remaining between them. In germline, CDR1 is SNHLY, CDR2 FYNNEI. This CDR3 comprises 15 residues. The CDR3 DNA follows: TGTGCCAGCAGACCCACGGATTATAGCAATCAGCCCCAGCATTTT. This codes for CASRPTDYSNQPQHF.

The J gene is TRBJ2-1, the V gene TRBV7-8; 15 bases line up with TRBD2. This CDR3 contains 19 residues. CDR1 is SGHVS and CDR2 is FQNEAQ in the germline V gene. J was trimmed by 0 bases and V by 5 bases; bases with no gene match: 8. DNA of the CDR3: TGTGCCAGCAGCCAATCCGGGACTAGCGGGGGGTCCTCCTACAATGAGCAGTTCTTC. Protein sequence: CASSQSGTSGGSSYNEQFF.

V gene TRBV19 combines with J gene TRBJ2-5; TRBD2 is a possible D gene (6 bases). This CDR3 is 13 amino acids long. Germline V gives CDR1 LNHDA, CDR2 SQIVND (reference sequence). Trimming removed 6 bases at V and 5 bases at J, with 13 bases between. The CDR3 coding sequence is TGTGCCAGTAGCCAGGGTGGAGGGGAGACCCAGTACTTC. Amino acid sequence: CASSQGGGETQYF.

V gene TRBV7-2 combines with J gene TRBJ2-5; 7 bases agree with TRBD2. This CDR3 contains 16 residues. CDR1 and CDR2 (germline): SGHTA, FQGNSA. V shed 5 bases and J 5 bases; nucleotides not matched to a gene: 14. CDR3 sequence (DNA): TGTGCCAGCAGCCCCCCGGGACTGCGGGGGTTGGAGACCCAGTACTTC. It encodes CASSPPGLRGLETQYF. The full variable domain, rest sourced from reference TRBV7-2 and TRBJ2-5, is GAGVSQSPSNKVTEKGKDVELRCDPISGHTALYWYRQSLGQGLEFLIYFQGNSAPDKSGLPSDRFSAERTGGSVSTLTIQRTQQEDSAVYLCASSPPGLRGLETQYFGPGTRLLVL.

The chain carries TRBV9 and TRBJ1-2; weak D call: TRBD1 (5 bases). The CDR3 is 16 residues long. Germline assignment: CDR1 SGDLS and CDR2 YYNGEE. Trimming cost V 4 bases and J 0 bases, with 16 bases left between them. CDR3 nucleotides: TGTGCCAGCAGCCCCTCTTCGGGACGGCCTAACTATGGCTACACCTTC. It codes for CASSPSSGRPNYGYTF.

CDR3 sequence reads: CASSLSLGRNTEAFF. CDR3 bases: TGTGCCAGCAGTTTATCGCTAGGCAGGAACACTGAAGCTTTCTTT. This sequence joins TRBV27 and TRBJ1-1, with D unresolved. Trimming took off 0 bases at V and 1 base at J, with 9 bases between the two ends. Germline V gives CDR1 MNHEY, CDR2 SMNVEV (reference sequence). The CDR3 has 15 residues.

The chain links TRBV11-3 to TRBJ2-3; TRBD2 matches at 9 bases. With V trimmed by 6 bases and J by 2 bases, 3 bases remained unmatched. The CDR3 runs 14 residues. Germline V CDR1 and CDR2: SGHNT, YENEEA. The CDR3 loop reads CASRRLAVTDTQYF. CDR3 bases: TGTGCCAGCAGGAGACTAGCGGTCACAGATACGCAGTATTTT.

J is TRBJ2-2 and V is TRBV7-2, with 8 positions matching TRBD2. The CDR3 totals 18 residues. With 2 bases clipped from V and 1 base from J, the junction kept 9 bases outside the gene matches. The germline V gene has CDR1 SGHTA and CDR2 FQGNSA. The CDR3 DNA is TGTGCCAGCAGCTTAAGGAGCGGGAGTTTTGGGAACACCGGGGAGCTGTTTTTT. It codes for CASSLRSGSFGNTGELFF.

The V call is TRBV6-5, the J call TRBJ2-7; 7 bases map to TRBD1. In germline, CDR1 is MNHEY, CDR2 SVGAGI. V trimming: 6 bases; J trimming: 0 bases; junction bases outside the gene matches: 5. This CDR3 is 14 amino acids long. CDR3 in DNA: TGTGCCAGCAGGTCCGGGACAGACTCCTACGAGCAGTACTTC. This translates into CASRSGTDSYEQYF.

The rearrangement joins TRBV7-2 to TRBJ2-1, with 12 nucleotides matching TRBD2. CDR1 and CDR2 (germline): SGHTA, FQGNSA. This CDR3 spans 15 amino acids. V trimming: 6 bases; J trimming: 4 bases; junction bases outside the gene matches: 4. In nucleotides, the CDR3 is TGTGCCAGCAGTTTGACTAGCGGGAGATACAATGAGCAGTTCTTC. Protein: CASSLTSGRYNEQFF. Full variable domain (remainder filled in from reference TRBV7-2 and TRBJ2-1): GAGVSQSPSNKVTEKGKDVELRCDPISGHTALYWYRQSLGQGLEFLIYFQGNSAPDKSGLPSDRFSAERTGGSVSTLTIQRTQQEDSAVYLCASSLTSGRYNEQFFGPGTRLTVL.

The V gene is TRBV4-1, the J gene TRBJ2-7, with a tentative D call TRBD1 (6 bases). The germline CDR1 and CDR2 sequences are MGHRA and YSYEKL. V was trimmed by 1 base and J by 4 bases, leaving 14 bases between them. The CDR3 loop spans 15 amino acids. CDR3 coding DNA: TGCGCCAGCAGCCAAGGGAGCTCAGGGGCTTACGAGCAGTACTTC. This encodes CASSQGSSGAYEQYF.

The chain combines TRBV5-7 with TRBJ1-4; 9 bases match TRBD1. TRBV5-7 is an ORF, with its function uncertain. V shed 0 bases, J shed 2 bases, and the junction held 5 bases outside the gene matches. The CDR3 loop spans 17 amino acids. Written as DNA, the CDR3 is TGTGCCAGCAGCTTGGTGCACAGGGGGCGGACTAATGAAAAACTGTTTTTT. Its protein is CASSLVHRGRTNEKLFF.

This chain joins TRBV4-1 and TRBJ1-1, with 8 bases matching TRBD1. The CDR3 is 15 amino acids. V trimming: 2 bases; J trimming: 2 bases; junction bases outside the gene matches: 4. Germline lookup yields CDR1 MGHRA and CDR2 YSYEKL. The CDR3 is CASSQPTGVNTEAFF. CDR3 DNA: TGCGCCAGCAGCCAACCGACAGGGGTCAACACTGAAGCTTTCTTT.

The V and J genes are TRBV2 and TRBJ2-1; possibly TRBD1 for D (6 bases). CDR3 length: 11 residues. V gave up 7 bases and J gave up 12 bases, with 13 bases separating them. Germline V gene lookup returns CDR1 SNHLY and CDR2 FYNNEI. The CDR3 here is CASISTGGQFF. Here the CDR3 DNA reads TGTGCCAGCATATCGACAGGAGGGCAGTTCTTC.

The chain has TRBV15 and TRBJ2-1, with 9 bases matching TRBD2. Per germline, CDR1 LNHNV and CDR2 YYDKDF (reference sequence). This CDR3 spans 16 amino acids. With V trimmed by 0 bases and J by 9 bases, 9 bases remained unmatched. In nucleotides, the CDR3 is TGTGCCACCAGCAGAGATGTGATAGCGGGGGCCCCTGAGCAGTTCTTC. It encodes CATSRDVIAGAPEQFF.

The chain employs TRBV5-1 and TRBJ2-2; weak D call: TRBD2 (5 bases). The CDR3 loop spans 16 amino acids. Germline CDR1 and CDR2: SGHRS and YFSETQ. With 0 bases removed from V and 1 base from J, the gap between germline ends came to 10 bases. CDR3 region: CASSLAGKKNTGELFF. The DNA for the CDR3 is TGCGCCAGCAGCTTGGCGGGAAAAAAGAACACCGGGGAGCTGTTTTTT.

This chain joins TRBV5-4 and TRBJ2-3, with 7 nucleotides matching TRBD1. This CDR3 has 15 residues. The V segment lost 0 bases and the J segment 1 base; nucleotides outside the gene matches: 2. Germline V gene data show CDR1 as SGHNT and CDR2 as YYREEE (reference sequence). The CDR3 protein is CASSLVGGRTDTQYF. CDR3 sequence (DNA): TGTGCCAGCAGCTTGGTAGGGGGCCGCACAGATACGCAGTATTTT. Using reference TRBV5-4 and TRBJ2-3 for the parts outside the CDR3, the full variable domain is ETGVTQSPTHLIKTRGQQVTLRCSSQSGHNTVSWYQQALGQGPQFIFQYYREEENGRGNFPPRFSGLQFPNYSSELNVNALELDDSALYLCASSLVGGRTDTQYFGPGTRLTVL.

The chain links TRBV7-2 to TRBJ2-7; TRBD2 matches at 16 bases. The CDR3 covers 17 residues. Looked up from germline, CDR1 is SGHTA and CDR2 is FQGNSA. J lost 5 bases, V lost 3 bases, and 7 bases had no gene match. The CDR3 DNA follows: TGTGCCAGCAGCTTTCCCGGGACTAGCGGGAGGGCTAACGAGCAGTACTTC. As protein: CASSFPGTSGRANEQYF.

The V call is TRBV5-1, the J call TRBJ2-3; 8 bases match TRBD1. V shed 4 bases and J 6 bases; nucleotides not matched to a gene: 7. The CDR3 has 14 residues. The germline V gene encodes CDR1 SGHRS and CDR2 YFSETQ. The CDR3 DNA reads TGCGCCAGCAGCGGACAGGGTAGTACGGATACGCAGTATTTT. Translation gives CASSGQGSTDTQYF.

The chain recombines TRBV7-6 with TRBJ2-2, with D unclear. Germline V lookup: CDR1 SGHVS, CDR2 FNYEAQ. Trimming stripped 3 bases from V and 5 bases from J, with 16 bases between. This CDR3 spans 16 amino acids. In DNA, the CDR3 is TGTGCCAGCAGCTTTGCGGTTGGCAGGTCTACCGGGGAGCTGTTTTTT. Its protein product is CASSFAVGRSTGELFF.

The table lists this clone with a count of one. CDR3 nucleotide sequence: TGCGCCAGCAGTGAGGACAGGGGGCGTTTTACCGGGGAGCTGTTTTTT. Translation: CASSEDRGRFTGELFF. The chain has TRBV10-1 and TRBJ2-2; TRBD1 aligns across 10 bases. With V trimmed by 2 bases and J by 5 bases, 5 bases remained unmatched. The CDR3 is made up of 16 amino acids. Germline V CDR1 and CDR2: WNHNN, SYGVQD (reference sequence).

This chain links TRBV18 with TRBJ1-4, with D hard to call. The CDR3 is 15 residues long. Per germline, CDR1 KGHSH and CDR2 LQKENI. Trimming left V 1 base short and J 0 bases short, with 6 bases between. The CDR3 sequence is CASSPQAATNEKLFF. The CDR3 DNA sequence: TGTGCCAGCTCACCACAAGCAGCAACTAATGAAAAACTGTTTTTT.

This clone was observed once. V and J are TRBV28 and TRBJ2-7, with no clear D. Germline V lookup: CDR1 MDHEN, CDR2 SYDVKM. This CDR3 is built from 12 residues. Trimming removed 6 bases at V and 1 base at J, with 7 bases between. The CDR3 sequence is CASRGFSYEQYF. The CDR3 coding sequence is TGTGCCAGCAGAGGATTTTCCTACGAGCAGTACTTC.